The rows below give T cell receptor beta chains drawn from one sample of a study of graft-versus-host responses after intestinal transplantation. Assay: immunoSEQ multiplex PCR; the TCRdb copy retains only in-frame clones and omits some. The sample lists tens of thousands of clones; about 90% were seen once. These receptors' targets are unknown. The sample in question was unstimulated CD8+ T cells sorted from spleen or lymph node cells, obtained before intestinal transplant. The receptors come from a human donor who received an intestinal transplant. Both conserved end residues are part of each CDR3. D genes are given only for firm matches. Clone size is shown for a subset of rows, as once, few, many or a class of expanded clone.

>once|TRBJ1-6|TRBV29-1|NA
TGCAGCGTTGCGGCCGGGGGGAATTCACCCCTCCACTTT
CSVAAGGNSPLHF
>NA|TRBJ1-2|TRBV29-1|NA
TGCAGCGTATTGAAACAGGACTATGGCTACACCTTC
CSVLKQDYGYTF
>NA|TRBJ2-3|TRBV11-2|NA
TGTGCCAGCAGCTTTAGGCGGTCCACAGATACGCAGTATTTT
CASSFRRSTDTQYF
>NA|TRBJ2-5|TRBV2|TRBD2
TGTGCCAGCAGCCCCTCAGCGGGGTACCAAGAGACCCAGTACTTC
CASSPSAGYQETQYF
>few|TRBJ1-2|TRBV4-1|NA
TGCGCCAGCAGCCAAGGCACAGGGTATGGCTACACCTTC
CASSQGTGYGYTF
>NA|TRBJ2-3|TRBV4-1|TRBD2
TGCGCCAGCAGCCAAGGCCCCCTACTAGCGGGGGCCCCCACAGATACGCAGTATTTT
CASSQGPLLAGAPTDTQYF
>few|TRBJ2-1|TRBV4-2|TRBD1
TGTGCCAGCAGCCAAGATTGGGGACAGGGCGGCGATGAGCAGTTCTTC
CASSQDWGQGGDEQFF
>NA|TRBJ2-7|TRBV5-6|NA
TGTGCCAGCAGCTTGGCAGGTGGGGCGGAGTACTTC
CASSLAGGAEYF
>NA|TRBJ2-7|TRBV2|NA
TGTGCCAGCAAGGAGGGGGGGCCCAGCTCCTACGAGCAGTACTTC
CASKEGGPSSYEQYF
>NA|TRBJ2-1|TRBV13|NA
TGTGCCAGCAGCTTCCTACAGGGAAACAATGAGCAGTTCTTC
CASSFLQGNNEQFF
>NA|TRBJ1-3|TRBV2|NA
TGTGCCAGCAGAGCAGGGATATGGAGAAACACCATATATTTT
CASRAGIWRNTIYF
>NA|TRBJ1-3|TRBV15|NA
TGTGCCACCAGCAGAGGCCGCGACTCTGGAAACACCATATATTTT
CATSRGRDSGNTIYF
>NA|TRBJ2-3|TRBV6-5|NA
TGTGCCAGCAGCCGCTGGGGGCCCGGGGATACGCAGTATTTT
CASSRWGPGDTQYF
>NA|TRBJ2-7|TRBV6-1|TRBD1
TGTGCCAGCGACAGGGGAGGCCCCTACGAGCAGTACTTC
CASDRGGPYEQYF
>few|TRBJ2-7|TRBV5-6|NA
TGTGCCAGCAACGACGGGAGAGCCTACGAGCAGTACTTC
CASNDGRAYEQYF
>NA|TRBJ1-5|TRBV29-1|NA
TGCAGCGTGGCACAAAGGGGAGGGAATCAGCCCCAGCATTTT
CSVAQRGGNQPQHF
>NA|TRBJ2-1|TRBV9|NA
TGTGCCAGCAGCGTTTCTGAGGGTAGTGAGCAGTTCTTC
CASSVSEGSEQFF
>NA|TRBJ2-3|TRBV9|TRBD2
TGTGCCAGCAGCGTAGGACTAGCGGTGGCCACAGATACGCAGTATTTT
CASSVGLAVATDTQYF
>NA|TRBJ1-2|TRBV4-1|TRBD1
TGCGCCAGCAGCCAAGATGAGGGGGCCCACTATGGCTACACCTTC
CASSQDEGAHYGYTF
>NA|TRBJ2-7|TRBV9|TRBD2
TGTGCCAGCAGCCGTCTAGCGGGCGAGCAGTACTTC
CASSRLAGEQYF
>NA|TRBJ1-1|TRBV5-6|NA
TGTGCCAGCAGCGAGACAGACAACACTGAAGCTTTCTTT
CASSETDNTEAFF
>NA|TRBJ1-1|TRBV2|NA
TGTGCCAGCCGACCGGACAGGAACACTGAAGCTTTCTTT
CASRPDRNTEAFF
>NA|TRBJ2-1|TRBV6-6|NA
TGTGCCAGCAGCCCGGCGGGGACCAACTACAATGAGCAGTTCTTC
CASSPAGTNYNEQFF
>NA|TRBJ1-2|TRBV27|NA
TGTGCCAGCAGTTTTGGTCCAGGGTTCTATGGCTACACCTTC
CASSFGPGFYGYTF
>NA|TRBJ2-1|TRBV7-9|TRBD2
TGTGCCAGCCTTAGCGGGGGTGAGCAGTTCTTC
CASLSGGEQFF
>NA|TRBJ2-1|TRBV19|TRBD1
TGTGCCAGTAGTCTGACAGGGAGCTCCTACAATGAGCAGTTCTTC
CASSLTGSSYNEQFF
>NA|TRBJ1-5|TRBV4-1|TRBD1
TGCGCCAGCAGCCTAACAGGGGGGAATCAGCCCCAGCATTTT
CASSLTGGNQPQHF
>NA|TRBJ2-4|TRBV2|NA
TGTGCCAGCAGTGAAGGGGGGTTGGGGGACATACTAGCCAAAAACATTCAGTACTTC
CASSEGGLGDILAKNIQYF
>NA|TRBJ2-5|TRBV7-9|NA
TGTGCCAGCAGCCCTCGACTTAGTGGCGCCCAGTACTTC
CASSPRLSGAQYF
>NA|TRBJ1-2|TRBV4-1|NA
TGCGCCAGCAGCCACCAAGACAGCTACAATGGCTACACCTTC
CASSHQDSYNGYTF
>NA|TRBJ2-7|TRBV19|NA
TGTGCCAGTAGTATCTCTGAGGGCTTCGGGCAGTACTTC
CASSISEGFGQYF
>NA|TRBJ2-2|TRBV7-2|TRBD1
TGTGCCAGCAGCGAACCACAGGGGGTAGTCACCGGGGAGCTGTTTTTT
CASSEPQGVVTGELFF
>NA|TRBJ2-7|TRBV10-1|NA
TGCGCCAGCAGTGAGTCAGGGGGCTACGAGCAGTACTTC
CASSESGGYEQYF
>NA|TRBJ2-5|TRBV11-1|TRBD2
TGTGCCAGCAGCCCTCTAGCGGGGACCCAAGAGACCCAGTACTTC
CASSPLAGTQETQYF
>once|TRBJ1-2|TRBV7-6|NA
TGTGCCAGCAGCTCCTCCGGTGGCTATGGCTACACCTTC
CASSSSGGYGYTF
>NA|TRBJ2-1|TRBV2|NA
TGTGCCAGCAGTGAATCGGCCAACAGGGAGCAGTTCTTC
CASSESANREQFF
>NA|TRBJ2-7|TRBV18|TRBD1
TGTGCCAGCTCACCACCCGAGACAGGGACCTACGAGCAGTACTTC
CASSPPETGTYEQYF
>NA|TRBJ1-2|TRBV2|TRBD1
TGTGCCAGCAGCCCCGGACAGGGAACCAACTATGGCTACACCTTC
CASSPGQGTNYGYTF
>once|TRBJ2-3|TRBV5-6|TRBD2
TGTGCCAGCAGCCTTCACAGGAGCGGGGGGGCAGGGGATACGCAGTATTTT
CASSLHRSGGAGDTQYF
>NA|TRBJ2-2|TRBV5-4|NA
TGTGCCAGCAGCTTCGGGGCCGGGGAGCTGTTTTTT
CASSFGAGELFF
>NA|TRBJ2-1|TRBV27|NA
TGTGCCAGCAGTTTACGGGGTGGTGAGCAGTTCTTC
CASSLRGGEQFF
>NA|TRBJ1-6|TRBV27|NA
TGTGCCAGCAGCTTCCCGGGACTTAATTCACCCCTCCACTTT
CASSFPGLNSPLHF
>NA|TRBJ2-3|TRBV4-1|TRBD1
TGCGCCAGCAGCCAAGACTCCGGGACAGGGGGCTCAGATACGCAGTATTTT
CASSQDSGTGGSDTQYF
>NA|TRBJ2-3|TRBV9|TRBD2
TGTGCCAGCAGCGTATCGGCTAGCGGAACAGATACGCAGTATTTT
CASSVSASGTDTQYF
>few|TRBJ1-2|TRBV29-1|NA
TGCAGCGTTGCCCTAAGCCTGGGCTACACCTTC
CSVALSLGYTF
>NA|TRBJ2-7|TRBV6-1|NA
TGTGCCAGCAGTGAGTCAACGGCCTACGAGCAGTACTTC
CASSESTAYEQYF
>NA|TRBJ1-1|TRBV14|NA
TGTGCCAGCAGCCAAGCAGGGACACGACAGAACACTGAAGCTTTCTTT
CASSQAGTRQNTEAFF
>NA|TRBJ1-2|TRBV27|NA
TGTGCCAGCAGTCCAGTTCTTACCCCGGCGGGCTATGGCTACACCTTC
CASSPVLTPAGYGYTF
>NA|TRBJ2-7|TRBV6-5|NA
TGTGCCAGCAGTTACTCGGCTTGGTCGTACGAGCAGTACTTC
CASSYSAWSYEQYF
>NA|TRBJ1-1|TRBV7-8|NA
TGTGCCAGCAGCTTTGCTCAGGAAGCTTTCTTT
CASSFAQEAFF
>few|TRBJ2-1|TRBV7-9|NA
TGTGCCAGCAGAGATCTAGTAAAGGACCTAGGGGAGTTCTTC
CASRDLVKDLGEFF
>NA|TRBJ1-1|TRBV5-6|TRBD1
TGTGCCAGCAGCTTGGACAGGGGGTTTGATAGCACTGAAGCTTTCTTT
CASSLDRGFDSTEAFF
>NA|TRBJ1-2|TRBV2|NA
TGTGCCAGCAGCCCCTGGGGGGGCGCGGATGGCTACACCTTC
CASSPWGGADGYTF
>NA|TRBJ2-5|TRBV10-3|TRBD2
TGTGCCATCAGTGACGGCGGGCAGCCTAGCGGGACCCAGTACTTC
CAISDGGQPSGTQYF
>NA|TRBJ2-7|TRBV7-9|NA
TGTGCCAGCAGCGGAGAACGGAACCCCTACGAGCAGTACTTC
CASSGERNPYEQYF
>NA|TRBJ1-6|TRBV6-6|NA
TGTGCCAGCAGTGACGGGAACTATAATTCACCCCTCCACTTT
CASSDGNYNSPLHF